The 21 T cell receptor beta chains listed next were all sequenced from one sample in a study of blood T cell repertoires in COVID-19. Assay: immunoSEQ multiplex PCR; the TCRdb copy retains only in-frame clones and omits some. The sample has around 26,000 clones, approximately 88% seen once. The sequencing sample was made of peripheral blood. These receptors were collected from a human donor in a cohort sampled during active COVID-19.

V and J are TRBV24-1 and TRBJ2-1, with 11 bases that match TRBD1. Germline-derived CDR1 and CDR2 are KGHDR and SFDVKD. The V gene end was trimmed by 3 bases and the J gene end by 12 bases; junction bases not matched to a gene: 9. This CDR3 is 15 amino acids long. The CDR3 DNA reads TGTGCCACCAGTGATCCGGGACAGGGGGAGCATCGGCAGTTCTTC. This sequence encodes CATSDPGQGEHRQFF.

The chain joins TRBV6-5 to TRBJ1-2; 10 bases line up with TRBD1. The CDR3 spans 14 residues. The V and J ends lost 4 bases and 8 bases, in that order; junction bases with no gene match: 7. Germline CDR1 and CDR2: MNHEY and SVGAGI. CDR3 DNA sequence: TGTGCCAGCAGTTCCCAGACAGGGGGCAGGGGCTACACCTTC. It yields the protein CASSSQTGGRGYTF.

V is TRBV28 and J is TRBJ2-6, with TRBD1 matching 8 bases. The V gene end was trimmed by 8 bases and the J gene end by 0 bases; junction bases not matched to a gene: 6. This CDR3 contains 16 residues. Germline CDR1 MDHEN, CDR2 SYDVKM. The DNA of the CDR3 is TGTGCCAGCCAGGGGGCCCTCTTCTCTGGGGCCAACGTCCTGACTTTC. This codes for CASQGALFSGANVLTF.

This chain uses TRBV19 with TRBJ1-5; TRBD1 might be the D (5 bases). Trimming took off 4 bases at V and 5 bases at J, with 15 bases between the two ends. Per the germline V gene, CDR1 is LNHDA and CDR2 is SQIVND (reference sequence). The CDR3 contains 15 residues. CDR3 bases: TGTGCCAGTAGTACCCTGGGGGGAGGGCATCAGCCCCAGCATTTT. Translated, it gives CASSTLGGGHQPQHF.

The chain links TRBV28 to TRBJ2-7; the match to TRBD1 covers 8 bases. Germline V gene sequence: CDR1 MDHEN, CDR2 SYDVKM. The CDR3 is 13 amino acids. The ends lost 11 bases at V and 1 base at J; junction bases unmatched: 7. CDR3 sequence reads: CAAQGVSSYEQYF. The CDR3, as DNA: TGTGCCGCACAGGGGGTCTCGTCCTACGAGCAGTACTTC.

The genes are TRBV6-5 and TRBJ1-1; no definite D call. The CDR3 extends over 16 amino acids. Trimming left V 3 bases short and J 4 bases short, with 18 bases between. CDR1 is MNHEY, CDR2 SVGAGI, per germline. Written as DNA, the CDR3 is TGTGCCAGCAGTTATCGCCGGAGCAATTCCCTCACTGAAGCTTTCTTT. As protein: CASSYRRSNSLTEAFF.

The V and J genes are TRBV7-6 and TRBJ2-5; a possible D gene is TRBD1 (6 bases). The CDR3 consists of 16 residues. Trimming left V 1 base short and J 5 bases short, with 17 bases between. The germline V gene encodes CDR1 SGHVS and CDR2 FNYEAQ. CDR3 DNA sequence: TGTGCCAGCAGCTTAGGACAGGCAGCCTCTTCGGAGACCCAGTACTTC. Translation: CASSLGQAASSETQYF.

The CDR3 region has the DNA TGTGCCAGCAGCTCCGGGAGGGTAATGAACACTGAAGCTTTCTTT. Its protein is CASSSGRVMNTEAFF. V is TRBV11-1 and J is TRBJ1-1; D uncertain. CDR1 is SGHAT, CDR2 FQDESV, per germline (reference sequence). The CDR3 consists of 15 residues. Trimming took off 4 bases at V and 0 bases at J, with 12 bases between the two ends.

The CDR3 here is CAISESEIDSPTSTDTQYF. Here the CDR3 DNA reads TGTGCCATCAGTGAGTCGGAGATCGATTCTCCGACTAGCACAGATACGCAGTATTTT. V and J are TRBV10-3 and TRBJ2-3; D is ambiguous. The ends were cut back, 0 bases at V and 0 bases at J, with 19 bases in the middle. CDR1 is ENHRY and CDR2 is SYGVKD in the germline V gene. The CDR3 contains 19 residues.

The chain is built from TRBV7-8 and TRBJ1-5; 7 nucleotides align to TRBD1. The CDR3 is 16 residues long. V was clipped by 2 bases and J by 5 bases; unmatched bases: 9. Germline assignment: CDR1 SGHVS and CDR2 FQNEAQ. The CDR3 is CASSLSRTGKYQPQHF. The CDR3 DNA follows: TGTGCCAGCAGCTTAAGTCGGACAGGAAAATATCAGCCCCAGCATTTT.

The chain uses TRBV10-1 and TRBJ2-7, with TRBD1 matching over 7 bases. Germline V gene sequence: CDR1 WNHNN, CDR2 SYGVQD (reference sequence). The CDR3 spans 15 residues. With 4 bases clipped from V and 5 bases from J, the junction kept 11 bases outside the gene matches. CDR3 loop: CASSGNTGDSNEQYF. DNA for the CDR3: TGCGCCAGCAGTGGGAACACAGGGGACAGCAACGAGCAGTACTTC.

This clone was recorded a few times. The chain joins TRBV27 to TRBJ1-6; TRBD1 aligns across 8 bases. Trimming took 8 bases from V and 10 from J; bases not matched to a gene: 7. The germline V gene has CDR1 MNHEY and CDR2 SMNVEV (reference sequence). This CDR3 region has 13 residues. The CDR3, as DNA: TGTGCCAGCGTCGGTCCAGGGGGCTCACCCCTCCACTTT. Protein: CASVGPGGSPLHF.

The table lists this clone with a few counts. Other DNA sequences in the same sample also yield this CDR3. This chain connects TRBV7-8 to TRBJ1-6; 9 nucleotides align to TRBD1. J gave up 6 bases and V 5 bases, and 5 bases lay outside the gene matches. The length of the CDR3 is 15 residues. Germline CDR1 and CDR2: SGHVS and FQNEAQ. CDR3 nucleotide sequence: TGTGCCAGCAGCCCCCGGGACAGGGTTAATTCACCCCTCCACTTT. Its translation: CASSPRDRVNSPLHF.

V is TRBV5-1 and J is TRBJ2-3, with TRBD1 identical over 7 bases. The CDR3 is 15 amino acids. From germline, CDR1 is SGHRS and CDR2 YFSETQ. V shed 4 bases, J shed 0 bases, and the junction held 5 bases outside the gene matches. CDR3 sequence reads: CASSSRDRSTDTQYF. CDR3 nucleotide sequence: TGCGCCAGCAGCAGCCGGGACAGAAGCACAGATACGCAGTATTTT.

The chain is built from TRBV10-1 and TRBJ2-2; 8 nucleotides agree with TRBD2. This CDR3 is 15 amino acids long. V lost 0 bases and J lost 7; bases outside the gene matches: 4. Germline lookup yields CDR1 WNHNN and CDR2 SYGVQD (reference sequence). The DNA of the CDR3 is TGCGCCAGCAGTGAGTCGCGGGGGGATGTCGGGGAGCTGTTTTTT. Protein: CASSESRGDVGELFF.

The chain carries TRBV14 and TRBJ2-1, with a possible D match to TRBD2 (5 bases). V lost 0 bases to trimming and J lost 5 bases, with 11 bases between them. The CDR3 is 15 residues long. Germline CDR1 SGHDN, CDR2 FVKESK. The CDR3 reads CASSQDVGGHNEQFF. CDR3 nucleotides: TGTGCCAGCAGCCAAGATGTCGGAGGCCACAATGAGCAGTTCTTC.

V gene TRBV15 combines with J gene TRBJ2-5; D is uncertain. The CDR3 has 16 residues. Trimming took 4 bases from V and 0 from J, leaving 15 bases between them. Germline values: CDR1 LNHNV, CDR2 YYDKDF (reference sequence). Here the CDR3 DNA reads TGTGCCACCAGCACGAGCGTGGCCGCCAACCAAGAGACCCAGTACTTC. This sequence encodes CATSTSVAANQETQYF.

The CDR3 DNA is TGTGCCAGCTCACCAACTTACAGGGATGACACTGAAGCTTTCTTT. It translates to CASSPTYRDDTEAFF. The rearrangement links TRBV18 to TRBJ1-1, with a tentative D call TRBD1 (6 bases). CDR1 and CDR2 (germline): KGHSH, LQKENI. The CDR3 is 15 amino acids. V was pared by 2 bases and J by 3 bases, with 13 bases between. Together with reference TRBV18 and TRBJ1-1, the CDR3 gives the full variable domain: NAGVMQNPRHLVRRRGQEARLRCSPMKGHSHVYWYRQLPEEGLKFMVYLQKENIIDESGMPKERFSAEFPKEGPSILRIQQVVRGDSAAYFCASSPTYRDDTEAFFGQGTRLTVV.

The chain has TRBV2 and TRBJ2-2; D is unclear. Germline V gene lookup returns CDR1 SNHLY and CDR2 FYNNEI. V was cut by 2 bases and J by 4 bases, with 8 bases left in between. This CDR3 is built from 14 residues. Written as DNA, the CDR3 is TGTGCCAGCAGTGAACCGGGTGCCACCGGGGAGCTGTTTTTT. It specifies CASSEPGATGELFF.

The chain joins TRBV7-8 to TRBJ2-2, with a tentative D call TRBD2 (6 bases). Germline V gene data show CDR1 as SGHVS and CDR2 as FQNEAQ. The CDR3 extends over 15 amino acids. V lost 3 bases and J lost 0, with 8 bases in between. The chain's CDR3 is CASSFSGANTGELFF. Written as DNA, the CDR3 is TGTGCCAGCAGCTTTAGCGGCGCGAACACCGGGGAGCTGTTTTTT.

This sequence joins TRBV19 and TRBJ2-3; 16 bases match TRBD2. CDR3 size: 18 residues. V lost 5 bases and J lost 2; bases outside the gene matches: 7. The germline V gene encodes CDR1 LNHDA and CDR2 SQIVND (reference sequence). The CDR3 is CASSSGLAGGRYTDTQYF. CDR3 sequence (DNA): TGTGCCAGTAGTTCGGGACTAGCGGGGGGGCGTTACACAGATACGCAGTATTTT.